The clone carrying this TCR beta chain was counted ten times or more. The data derive from a study of T-cell reconstitution after alpha-beta-depleted transplantation in children. After removal of 1 base from V and 2 bases from J, the junction contained 11 bases not matched to a gene. The CDR3 sequence is 18 residues long. CDR1 is DFQATT, CDR2 SNEGSKA, per germline (reference sequence). Preparation of the TCRbeta library was carried out with unique molecular identifiers. MiXCR, run by TCRdb on the PCR reads, gives a single entry per CDR3 protein. Among hundreds of thousands of distinct CDR3 sequences listed, 8.5% to 10% were seen once.

The gene calls are TRBV20-1 and TRBJ2-2; 9 bases are a match to TRBD1. The clonotype comes from a human donor who donated a stem cell graft to a child with acute lymphoblastic leukemia. The sequences come from PBMCs from the stem cell graft donor, collected from the stem cell graft. The CDR3 nucleotides read TGCAGTGCTAGAGTAACGGGACAGGGTCTGAGCAACACCGGGGAGCTGTTTTTT. Its translation: CSARVTGQGLSNTGELFF.